This T cell receptor (beta chain) came from a study of a mutant IDH1 vaccine in newly diagnosed glioma. Turning to the study itself: First vaccine doses came 4-6 weeks after radiotherapy alone, or with temozolomide cycles.

Concerning this clone: The antigen is undetermined.

Documented time point: week 11, during vaccination. The investigators gave 300 ug of mutant IDH1 20-mer peptide in each vaccine dose, together with topical imiquimod. Each astrocytoma in the donors was new, WHO grade 3 or 4, IDH1-mutant and ATRX-lost. CDR3 length: 16 residues. CDR1 is LNHNV and CDR2 is YYDKDF in the germline V gene (reference sequence). Only in-frame clones appear in the TCRdb table, and some are missing; sequencing was by immunoSEQ multiplex PCR. This sample yields under 150,000 clones, of which roughly 90% are seen a single time; roughly 0.55% belongs to the top ten. The material sequenced was PBMCs, taken from a glioma patient whose treatment included an IDH1 peptide vaccine. The chain uses TRBV15 and TRBJ2-5; D unresolved. Gene TRBJ2-7 matches the end of the DNA better, so the J call may be wrong. The receptor was derived from a woman between 50 and 59 years old with glioma. CDR3 protein: CATSRDRSSSSYEQYF. The CDR3 region has the DNA TGTGCCACCAGCAGAGATAGGTCATCGAGCTCCTACGAGCAGTACTTC.